Sequencing of this TCR beta chain was carried out in a study of cytomegalovirus exposure and HLA in healthy donors. The CDR3 length is 16 residues. Losses at the gene ends were 2 bases for V and 7 bases for J; bases not matched to a gene: 11. The germline V gene has CDR1 MNHNS and CDR2 SASEGT. Worth noting for this clone: Its specificity is unknown.

Study results and caveats: According to the study, about 180 TCR beta chains were cytomegalovirus-associated.

The PCR was carried out with 60 Vbeta primers and 13 Jbeta primers. Clones were read by immunoSEQ multiplex PCR, and TCRdb kept only the in-frame ones, dropping some. Altogether around 150,000 clones are present, about four fifths being singletons, with the ten largest covering roughly 0.99%. V gene TRBV6-1 combines with J gene TRBJ2-1; TRBD1 aligns across 7 bases. What was sequenced was PBMCs. The sequence derives from a male donor in good health and CMV-seronegative. CDR3 protein: CASSESPGTVKNEQFF. In nucleotides, the CDR3 is TGTGCCAGCAGTGAATCTCCGGGGACAGTTAAGAATGAGCAGTTCTTC.